This TCR beta chain is drawn from a study of tumor-infiltrating lymphocytes in primary liver carcinoma. Constant-region priming of around 500 ng total RNA yielded TCR beta cDNA. Slightly modified ARM-PCR, run as three nested multiplex PCR rounds, produced the TCR beta libraries. A C-beta reverse primer and TRBV1-TRBV30 forward primers served in each of the first two PCR rounds, at ten to eleven cycles apiece. TCRdb itself ran the multiplex PCR reads through MiXCR, one entry per CDR3 protein. The table shows 50,000 to 60,000 distinct CDR3 sequences, with about 80% occurring only once. Bulk tissue was left unsorted, and RNA and DNA were co-extracted from 20-30 mg of it. Regarding this clonotype: This likely comes from a read error, as the CDR3 has no conserved phenylalanine or tryptophan at its end. The DNA is omitted, as the CDR3 cannot be located on it reliably, and the CDR3 follows TCRdb's listing.

The CDR3 has 11 amino acids, counting both end residues. Looked up from germline, CDR1 is SEHNR and CDR2 is FQNEAQ (reference sequence). The sequenced material came from liver tumor tissue from sampling region 5. Subset defined: tumor region T5, tumor centre. The sequence was collected from a man aged 35 to 55 with primary liver carcinoma and hepatitis B virus infection. This chain connects TRBV7-9 to TRBJ2-5. This CDR3 reads CASSLRKTRYL.